This TCR beta chain derives from a study of cytomegalovirus exposure and HLA in healthy donors. The PCR was carried out with 60 Vbeta primers and 13 Jbeta primers. TCRdb's copy holds only in-frame clones and misses some; the assay was immunoSEQ multiplex PCR. The sample records some 90,000 clones, approximately 78% being singletons. The sample was PBMCs. This sequence originates from a male donor in good health and CMV-seropositive.

CDR3 DNA: TGTGCCAGCAAATCACCCCCCGTGGGGGGATGGGGCCAAGAGACCCAGTACTTC. Amino acids: CASKSPPVGGWGQETQYF. The chain has TRBV27 and TRBJ2-5; TRBD2 is a possible D gene (6 bases). V was clipped by 7 bases and J by 1 base, with 25 bases between them. CDR3 length equals 18 residues. Germline CDR1 reads MNHEY; CDR2 reads SMNVEV (reference sequence).